The T cell receptor beta chain under discussion was sequenced for a study of blood T cell repertoires in COVID-19. Study overall: In each case, the material was cDNA or gDNA derived from T cells, B-cell-depleted T cells, or PBMCs.

All enrollees were about 18 to 95 years old and from 20 to 30 US areas. Grouping used clinical history reported by participants in a survey and questionnaire. Methods used by the authors: Reference gene primer amplification in the assay estimated nucleated cell counts. Sequenced by immunoSEQ multiplex PCR; TCRdb stores in-frame clones only, minus some. The V and J calls and clone size were taken over from that table, and D and trimming were inferred from the DNA. The data show 360,000 or so clones, 85% to 90% seen once. This CDR3 comprises 10 residues. Trimming removed 10 bases from V and 5 bases from J, with 8 bases in between. Germline V gene lookup returns CDR1 MNHEY and CDR2 SVGAGI.

The chain carries TRBV6-5 and TRBJ1-2; perhaps TRBD1 as D (5 bases). This sequence originates from a woman aged 25 to 39 who had been exposed to COVID-19. Sequenced sample: PBMCs or T cells enriched from blood (not recorded which). The CDR3 sequence is CATGHYGYTF. DNA for the CDR3: TGTGCCACAGGACATTATGGCTACACCTTC.